The next 28 T cell receptor beta chains were all read from a single sample in a study of human T cells and chemical hapten exposure. Indicated time point: pre-sensitization, week 0. The sample's treatment: therapeutic diphenylcyclopropenone sensitization with weekly scalp DPC. TCRdb used MiXCR to reprocess the RACE reads, holding one entry per CDR3 protein. In the table there are roughly 60,000 distinct CDR3 sequences, 6.5% to 8.5% of which are singletons. The input for sequencing was whole blood, taken in connection with sensitization to the hapten diphenylcyclopropenone (DPC). The receptors here all came from a woman in her thirties with alopecia areata. Some clones in this sample may be carry-over from other donors' samples.

This clonotype was recorded at least ten times. This chain joins TRBV29-1 and TRBJ2-5; D unresolved. Germline CDR1 is SQVTM and CDR2 is ANQGSEA. V was pared by 7 bases and J by 4 bases, with 16 bases between. The CDR3 spans 13 residues. In DNA form, the CDR3 reads TGCAGCGCGCAAATCTCGTTCGGAGAGACCCAGTACTTC. It translates to CSAQISFGETQYF.

This clonotype was observed a few times. This chain links TRBV7-2 with TRBJ1-4, with a tentative D call TRBD1 (5 bases). The CDR3 sequence is 14 residues long. Deletions cut 2 bases from V and 4 bases from J, with 8 bases between. CDR1 SGHTA and CDR2 FQGNSA come from the germline V gene. For the CDR3, the DNA is TGTGCCAGCAGCTTACAGGGTCTTAATGAAAAACTGTTTTTT. Translating it yields CASSLQGLNEKLFF.

The chain combines TRBV5-1 with TRBJ2-5, with D perhaps TRBD1 or TRBD2 (6 bases each). The CDR3 covers 15 residues. CDR1 is SGHRS and CDR2 is YFSETQ in the germline V gene. Trimming cost V 4 bases and J 4 bases, with 17 bases left between them. The CDR3 protein is CASSPLGGAGETQYF. As DNA, the CDR3 is TGCGCCAGCAGCCCCCTCGGGGGCGCAGGAGAGACCCAGTACTTC.

At least ten counts were recorded for this clonotype. This rearrangement joins TRBV12-3 or TRBV12-4 to TRBJ2-3; D uncertain. CDR3 size: 11 residues. V gave up 3 bases and J gave up 5 bases, with 3 bases separating them. The CDR3 nucleotides read TGTGCCAGCAGTTTGATAGATACGCAGTATTTT. It specifies CASSLIDTQYF.

Only a few counts were recorded for this clonotype. The chain links TRBV20-1 to TRBJ1-6, with 10 nucleotides matching TRBD1. The CDR3 is 15 residues long. Losses at the gene ends were 1 base for V and 7 bases for J; bases not matched to a gene: 4. Germline CDR1 reads DFQATT; CDR2 reads SNEGSKA (reference sequence). The CDR3 loop reads CSARAVTGGNSPLHF. Written as DNA, the CDR3 is TGCAGTGCTAGAGCTGTGACAGGGGGCAATTCACCCCTCCACTTT.

In this sample, this clonotype turned up many times. The V and J genes are TRBV29-1 and TRBJ2-1; D is unclear. Trimming cost V 2 bases and J 0 bases, with 11 bases left between them. The CDR3 runs to 15 residues. Germline V gives CDR1 SQVTM, CDR2 ANQGSEA. CDR3 coding DNA: TGCAGCGTTGAATATAGGCCCAGCTCCTACAATGAGCAGTTCTTC. It yields the protein CSVEYRPSSYNEQFF.

V and J are TRBV6-5 and TRBJ1-2; D is possibly TRBD1 (5 bases). The CDR3 extends over 14 amino acids. Germline CDR1 is MNHEY and CDR2 is SVGAGI. With 7 bases removed from V and 5 bases from J, the gap between germline ends came to 17 bases. The CDR3 nucleotides read TGTGCCAGCAACCCGGGGGGTTCCCCGTATGGCTACACCTTC. Protein sequence: CASNPGGSPYGYTF.

Ten or more counts support this clonotype. The chain links TRBV20-1 to TRBJ1-6, with D tentatively TRBD1 (6 bases). V gave up 1 base and J gave up 7 bases, with 14 bases separating them. The germline V gene has CDR1 DFQATT and CDR2 SNEGSKA (reference sequence). This CDR3 comprises 15 residues. Here the CDR3 DNA reads TGCAGTGCTAGAGGCGGGGGCGCGGGCAATTCACCCCTCCACTTT. It codes for CSARGGGAGNSPLHF.

In this sample, this clonotype turned up once. Here the CDR3 reads CASSKGSNEQFF. In DNA, the CDR3 is TGTGCCAGCAGCAAAGGGTCCAATGAGCAGTTCTTC. This chain links TRBV6-2 or TRBV6-3 with TRBJ2-1, with unresolved D. This CDR3 spans 12 amino acids. V was cut by 6 bases and J by 6 bases, with 9 bases left in between. Germline V gene data show CDR1 as MNHEY and CDR2 as SVGEGT.

This clonotype showed up many times. The V call is TRBV7-2, the J call TRBJ2-3; D is undetermined. There are 14 residues in the CDR3. V lost 0 bases and J 6 bases, leaving 10 bases between the germline ends. Germline-derived CDR1 and CDR2 are SGHTA and FQGNSA. CDR3 sequence (DNA): TGTGCCAGCAGCTTAGCTAAACTATCCGATACGCAGTATTTT. Translated, it gives CASSLAKLSDTQYF.

About this clonotype itself: This may stem from a read error, because a much larger clone lies one nucleotide away. The chain's CDR3 is CASSLSQADTGELFF. The CDR3, as DNA: TGTGCCAGCAGCTTGAGTCAAGCGGACACCGGGGAGCTGTTTTTT. This chain uses TRBV11-3 with TRBJ2-2; weak D call: TRBD2 (5 bases). V lost 3 bases to trimming and J lost 3 bases, with 11 bases between them. From germline, CDR1 is SGHNT and CDR2 YENEEA. This CDR3 has 15 amino acids.

As to this clonotype: Being one base from a much bigger clone, this may be a read error. The genes are TRBV7-6 and TRBJ2-1; D not certain. The V gene lost 1 base and the J gene lost 3 bases, with 10 bases spanning the gap. The CDR3 is 15 amino acids. The germline V gene has CDR1 SGHVS and CDR2 FNYEAQ. CDR3 nucleotide sequence: TGTGCCAGCAGCTTAGAAGCTCAGGTCTACAATGAGCAGTTCTTC. It encodes CASSLEAQVYNEQFF. Full variable domain (missing parts from reference TRBV7-6 and TRBJ2-1): GAGVSQSPRYKVTKRGQDVALRCDPISGHVSLYWYRQALGQGPEFLTYFNYEAQQDKSGLPNDRFSAERPEGSISTLTIQRTEQRDSAMYRCASSLEAQVYNEQFFGPGTRLTVL.

This clonotype was seen ten or more times. The chain links TRBV6-5 to TRBJ2-3; 12 bases map to TRBD2. The CDR3 totals 15 residues. V was clipped by 8 bases and J by 0 bases; unmatched bases: 3. CDR1 is MNHEY, CDR2 SVGAGI, per germline. This CDR3 is CASLAGGASTDTQYF. CDR3 DNA sequence: TGTGCCAGCCTAGCGGGGGGGGCTAGCACAGATACGCAGTATTTT.

This clonotype was seen a handful of times. The rearrangement uses TRBV5-1 and TRBJ2-2, with 13 bases fitting TRBD2. The germline CDR1 and CDR2 sequences are SGHRS and YFSETQ. Unmatched junction bases numbered 7, after V lost 5 bases and J lost 6 bases. The CDR3 has 16 amino acids. The CDR3 loop reads CASRRLAGGPPGELFF. CDR3 in DNA: TGCGCCAGCAGGCGACTAGCGGGGGGCCCCCCCGGGGAGCTGTTTTTT. Variable domain in full (rest from reference TRBV5-1 and TRBJ2-2): KAGVTQTPRYLIKTRGQQVTLSCSPISGHRSVSWYQQTPGQGLQFLFEYFSETQRNKGNFPGRFSGRQFSNSRSEMNVSTLELGDSALYLCASRRLAGGPPGELFFGEGSRLTVL.

About this clonotype: A much bigger clone sits one base away, suggesting this may be a read error. The chain has TRBV6-1 and TRBJ2-6, with D perhaps given as TRBD1 or TRBD2 (5 bases each). The CDR3 is made up of 16 amino acids. Trimming took off 7 bases at V and 4 bases at J, with 17 bases between the two ends. Germline V gives CDR1 MNHNS, CDR2 SASEGT. The CDR3 nucleotides read TGTGCCAGCAAGGGGCAGGGAGATGCGGGGGCCAACGTCCTGACTTTC. This sequence encodes CASKGQGDAGANVLTF.

Ten or more counts support this clonotype. The CDR3 coding sequence is TGTGCCATCAGTGTCGGGACATTACTAAGCACAGATACGCAGTATTTT. It yields the protein CAISVGTLLSTDTQYF. The rearrangement joins TRBV10-3 to TRBJ2-3; D perhaps matches TRBD1 (6 bases). The CDR3 extends over 16 amino acids. CDR1 and CDR2 from the germline V gene are ENHRY and SYGVKD. The ends were cut back, 4 bases at V and 0 bases at J, with 14 bases in the middle.

This clonotype came up a few times. V usage is TRBV5-1 and J usage is TRBJ1-2; perhaps TRBD1 as D (5 bases). This CDR3 region has 14 residues. Germline lookup yields CDR1 SGHRS and CDR2 YFSETQ. V was clipped by 1 base and J by 4 bases, with 11 bases between them. The CDR3 is CASSLNGGSYGYTF. CDR3 DNA sequence: TGCGCCAGCAGCTTGAACGGGGGAAGCTATGGCTACACCTTC.

This clonotype has only a few counts. V gene TRBV6-5 combines with J gene TRBJ1-6, with D perhaps matching TRBD1 (5 bases). Germline CDR1 and CDR2: MNHEY and SVGAGI. The length of the CDR3 is 15 residues. V was trimmed by 4 bases and J by 3 bases, leaving 10 bases between them. In DNA, the CDR3 is TGTGCCAGCAGTTTGGGAACAGGCTATAATTCACCCCTCCACTTT. Protein sequence: CASSLGTGYNSPLHF.

This clonotype was observed many times. The rearrangement links TRBV7-3 to TRBJ2-2; D may be TRBD1 (6 bases). With 2 bases removed from V and 6 bases from J, the gap between germline ends came to 10 bases. Germline V gene data show CDR1 as SGHTA and CDR2 as FQGTGA. The CDR3 runs 14 residues. Here the CDR3 reads CASSLQGSAGELFF. For the CDR3, the DNA is TGTGCCAGCAGCTTACAGGGGTCGGCCGGGGAGCTGTTTTTT.

This clonotype occurred many times. The V gene is TRBV29-1, the J gene TRBJ2-3; perhaps TRBD1 as D (5 bases). This CDR3 is built from 12 residues. Deletions cut 4 bases from V and 2 bases from J, with 7 bases between. Germline V gene sequence: CDR1 SQVTM, CDR2 ANQGSEA. The DNA for the CDR3 is TGCAGCGTTGGGACATCCACAGATACGCAGTATTTT. Translating gives CSVGTSTDTQYF.

This rearrangement joins TRBV30 to TRBJ2-7; the D gene is possibly TRBD1 (5 bases). This CDR3 is 15 amino acids long. Germline V gene data show CDR1 as GTSNPN and CDR2 as SVGIG (reference sequence). With 4 bases removed from V and 1 base from J, the gap between germline ends came to 17 bases. The CDR3 DNA follows: TGTGCCTGGATGGAACCCGGACAACAGTCCTACGAGCAGTACTTC. It codes for CAWMEPGQQSYEQYF.

This chain connects TRBV25-1 to TRBJ1-1, with D possibly being TRBD1 (6 bases). This CDR3 is built from 14 residues. Germline assignment: CDR1 MGHDK and CDR2 SYGVNS. V lost 1 base to trimming and J lost 1 base, with 7 bases between them. CDR3 coding DNA: TGTGCCAGCAGTGAATCAGGGGAGAACACTGAAGCTTTCTTT. This sequence encodes CASSESGENTEAFF.

With regard to this clonotype: An end of the junction does not agree with germline; a read error may underlie this. The V gene is TRBV19, the J gene TRBJ2-2; D unresolved. Germline V lookup: CDR1 LNHDA, CDR2 SQIVND (reference sequence). The CDR3 is 18 residues long. CDR3 sequence reads: CASNIELGSFSNTGELFF. The CDR3 DNA is TGTGCCAGTAATATAGAGTTGGGCAGCTTCTCGAACACCGGGGAGCTGTTTTTT.

The chain employs TRBV7-9 and TRBJ1-1; D uncertain. CDR3 length equals 13 residues. Per germline, CDR1 SEHNR and CDR2 FQNEAQ (reference sequence). Trimming left V 3 bases short and J 4 bases short, with 9 bases between. The CDR3 reads CASSLVVSTEAFF. The CDR3 DNA reads as TGTGCCAGCAGCTTGGTTGTCAGCACTGAAGCTTTCTTT.

This clonotype was observed at least ten times. The CDR3 coding sequence is TGCAGCGTTGGGTTTTGGGGGTTGAACACTGAAGCTTTCTTT. Translating gives CSVGFWGLNTEAFF. The genes are TRBV29-1 and TRBJ1-1; D is possibly TRBD1 (5 bases). The CDR3 is 14 amino acids. In germline, CDR1 is SQVTM, CDR2 ANQGSEA. V lost 4 bases and J lost 0, with 12 bases in between.

This clonotype was detected ten times or more. The CDR3 coding sequence is TGCGCCAGCAGCCAAGCAGGACAGGGGTTCAATCAGCCCCAGCATTTT. It specifies CASSQAGQGFNQPQHF. This chain uses TRBV4-1 with TRBJ1-5; 9 bases align to TRBD1. Looked up from germline, CDR1 is MGHRA and CDR2 is YSYEKL. This CDR3 is built from 16 residues. The ends lost 1 base at V and 3 bases at J; junction bases unmatched: 4.

The chain employs TRBV20-1 and TRBJ1-6, with 9 bases identical to TRBD1. CDR1 is DFQATT, CDR2 SNEGSKA, per germline (reference sequence). This CDR3 is 16 amino acids long. The V and J ends lost 6 bases and 6 bases, in that order; junction bases with no gene match: 12. The CDR3 here is CSAKLRDRDINSPLHF. Written as DNA, the CDR3 is TGCAGTGCAAAACTCCGGGACAGGGATATTAATTCACCCCTCCACTTT.

This clonotype was counted at least ten times. The chain recombines TRBV12-3 or TRBV12-4 with TRBJ1-4; D might be TRBD1 (6 bases). The V end lost 5 bases, the J end lost 4 bases, and 17 bases lay between the germline ends. There are 16 residues in the CDR3. CDR3 amino acids: CASSGQGFGFNEKLFF. The CDR3 DNA reads TGTGCCAGCAGTGGCCAGGGGTTTGGGTTTAATGAAAAACTGTTTTTT.